The 2 T cell receptor beta chains below all came from one sample that was sequenced in a study of blood T cell repertoires in COVID-19. Using immunoSEQ multiplex PCR, the repertoire was profiled, and TCRdb retains in-frame clones only, with some absent. The sample has under 400,000 clones; 85% to 90% are singletons. Sequences were obtained from peripheral blood. The receptors originated from a woman aged 30 to 39 with COVID-19, enrolled during active disease.

The CDR3 region is CASSQLDRRLFF. The CDR3 nucleotides read TGTGCCAGCAGCCAATTGGACAGGCGGCTGTTTTTT. This chain uses TRBV14 with TRBJ2-2; 7 bases are a match to TRBD1. Germline values: CDR1 SGHDN, CDR2 FVKESK. This CDR3 spans 12 amino acids. V lost 2 bases, J lost 13 bases, and 4 bases stayed unmatched.

The chain combines TRBV7-2 with TRBJ1-2; 9 nucleotides line up with TRBD1. Germline V CDR1 and CDR2: SGHTA, FQGNSA. The CDR3 is made up of 15 amino acids. J was trimmed by 4 bases and V by 3 bases; bases with no gene match: 6. In DNA, the CDR3 is TGTGCCAGCAGCTTGACCGGGACAGGGATCTATGGCTACACCTTC. As protein: CASSLTGTGIYGYTF.